The 11 T cell receptor beta chains listed next were all sequenced from one sample in a study of shared clonotypes between healthy human individuals. TCRdb's copy holds only in-frame clones and misses some; the assay was immunoSEQ multiplex PCR. The sample yields about 2.3 million clones, 85% to 95% seen once. The material sequenced was naive CD4+ T cells from PBMCs. As to subset: CD45RA+ positively selected. Receptors originate from a man in his late teens or twenties in good health. Some clones in this sample may be carry-over from other donors' samples.

V usage is TRBV28 and J usage is TRBJ2-3; D not resolved. With 4 bases removed from V and 2 bases from J, the gap between germline ends came to 7 bases. CDR1 and CDR2 (germline): MDHEN, SYDVKM. This CDR3 spans 13 amino acids. CDR3 sequence reads: CASSSGDTDTQYF. In DNA form, the CDR3 reads TGTGCCAGCAGTTCCGGAGACACAGATACGCAGTATTTT. Based on the CDR3 plus reference TRBV28 and TRBJ2-3, the full variable domain is DVKVTQSSRYLVKRTGEKVFLECVQDMDHENMFWYRQDPGLGLRLIYFSYDVKMKEKGDIPEGYSVSREKKERFSLILESASTNQTSMYLCASSSGDTDTQYFGPGTRLTVL.

V is TRBV9 and J is TRBJ1-5; D is unresolved. The CDR3 is 13 amino acids. Germline V gene sequence: CDR1 SGDLS, CDR2 YYNGEE. Trimming took off 2 bases at V and 6 bases at J, with 9 bases between the two ends. The CDR3: CASSVSGTQPQHF. CDR3 DNA: TGTGCCAGCAGCGTGTCGGGAACTCAGCCCCAGCATTTT.

V gene TRBV11-2 combines with J gene TRBJ2-7; D tentatively fits TRBD1 or TRBD2 (5 bases each). V gave up 1 base and J gave up 8 bases, with 15 bases separating them. This CDR3 contains 14 residues. From germline, CDR1 is SGHAT and CDR2 FQNNGV. The CDR3 loop reads CASSLGGAVVKQYF. CDR3 DNA sequence: TGTGCCAGCAGCTTAGGAGGGGCCGTAGTTAAGCAGTACTTC. The full variable domain, with the rest looked up from reference TRBV11-2 and TRBJ2-7, is EAGVAQSPRYKIIEKRQSVAFWCNPISGHATLYWYQQILGQGPKLLIQFQNNGVVDDSQLPKDRFSAERLKGVDSTLKIQPAKLEDSAVYLCASSLGGAVVKQYFGPGTRLTVT.

V gene TRBV19 combines with J gene TRBJ2-2; 7 bases fit TRBD1. Trimming removed 10 bases from V and 0 bases from J; junction bases left unmatched: 8. Germline V gene sequence: CDR1 LNHDA, CDR2 SQIVND (reference sequence). CDR3 length equals 15 residues. This chain's CDR3 is CATRTGTANTGELFF. DNA for the CDR3: TGTGCCACCCGCACCGGGACAGCGAACACCGGGGAGCTGTTTTTT.

This clone was found a few times. Different DNA sequences within this sample yield the same CDR3. The chain recombines TRBV30 with TRBJ1-5, with a weak D call TRBD1 (6 bases). In germline, CDR1 is GTSNPN, CDR2 SVGIG (reference sequence). Between the trimmed V and J ends, which lost 4 bases and 2 bases, there was a span of 9 bases. CDR3 size: 13 residues. CDR3 nucleotide sequence: TGTGCCTGGACGGCAGGGGGCAATCAGCCCCAGCATTTT. The encoded protein is CAWTAGGNQPQHF.

This clone was picked up one time. Within the sample, other DNA sequences also encode this same CDR3. V gene TRBV9 combines with J gene TRBJ1-3, with 7 nucleotides matching TRBD1. Germline values: CDR1 SGDLS, CDR2 YYNGEE. The CDR3 is 15 amino acids. V trimming: 0 bases; J trimming: 2 bases; junction bases outside the gene matches: 2. The DNA for the CDR3 is TGTGCCAGCAGCGTAGAAGGGGGCGCTGGAAACACCATATATTTT. It is translated as CASSVEGGAGNTIYF.

The chain combines TRBV5-4 with TRBJ2-1, with 9 bases aligning to TRBD2. V gave up 7 bases and J gave up 3 bases; unmatched junction bases: 8. The CDR3 covers 15 residues. CDR1 and CDR2 (germline): SGHNT, YYREEE (reference sequence). DNA for the CDR3: TGTGCCAGCGAGGGGAGTAGCGGGAGCTACAATGAGCAGTTCTTC. It yields the protein CASEGSSGSYNEQFF.

The gene calls are TRBV29-1 and TRBJ2-1, with 9 bases that match TRBD2. V lost 3 bases to trimming and J lost 7 bases; unmatched junction nucleotides: 4. The CDR3 runs 13 residues. Germline loops: CDR1 SQVTM, CDR2 ANQGSEA. The CDR3 is CSVDPLAGNEQFF. As DNA, the CDR3 is TGCAGCGTTGACCCCCTAGCGGGGAATGAGCAGTTCTTC.

This clone appeared once. The chain couples TRBV28 to TRBJ1-4; 8 positions match TRBD1. This CDR3 is built from 16 residues. Germline values: CDR1 MDHEN, CDR2 SYDVKM. V lost 3 bases, J lost 8 bases, and 11 bases stayed unmatched. The CDR3 bases are TGTGCCAGCAGTTTTAATTACGTGGACAGGGACGAAAAACTGTTTTTT. Translated: CASSFNYVDRDEKLFF.

The rearrangement links TRBV30 to TRBJ2-5, with D unclear. Germline CDR1 is GTSNPN and CDR2 is SVGIG (reference sequence). The CDR3 has 11 residues. V lost 0 bases and J lost 7, with 6 bases in between. CDR3 DNA: TGTGCCTGGAGTGTGCGAGGGACCCAGTACTTC. The encoded protein is CAWSVRGTQYF.

On this clone itself: Within the sample, other DNA sequences also encode this same CDR3. The V and J genes are TRBV5-1 and TRBJ2-1; the D gene is possibly TRBD2 (6 bases). V lost 4 bases, J lost 2 bases, and 10 bases lay in between. The CDR3 covers 14 residues. Germline CDR1 reads SGHRS; CDR2 reads YFSETQ. The CDR3 sequence is CASSGGTTYNEQFF. The CDR3 region has the DNA TGCGCCAGCAGCGGCGGGACGACCTACAATGAGCAGTTCTTC.